Here is one T cell receptor (beta chain) with its context. The data derive from a study of blood T cell repertoires in COVID-19. TCRdb's copy holds only in-frame clones and misses some; the assay was immunoSEQ multiplex PCR. This sample has roughly 250,000 clones, with approximately 86% found just once. The sequence was collected from a woman in her forties or fifties who had recovered from COVID-19. The sequenced sample consisted of PBMCs or T cells enriched from blood (not recorded which).

The CDR3 region is CASSLDAVLRGYTF. CDR3 coding DNA: TGTGCCAGCAGCTTAGACGCGGTGTTGAGAGGCTACACCTTC. V and J are TRBV7-9 and TRBJ1-2; D ambiguous. The germline V gene encodes CDR1 SEHNR and CDR2 FQNEAQ (reference sequence). This CDR3 has 14 residues. The V and J ends lost 1 base and 8 bases respectively, with 14 bases between them.